These 7 T cell receptor beta chains originate from one sample sequenced in a study of PD-L1 blockade in urothelial cancer. This sample's time point: pretreatment peripheral blood. Clones were read by immunoSEQ multiplex PCR, and TCRdb kept only the in-frame ones, dropping some. The repertoire has fewer than 65,000 clones, more than 80% of them found once; the top ten carry about 1.6%. Source: PBMCs, taken around atezolizumab (anti-PD-L1) treatment. The receptors shown here come from an older man with urothelial cancer.

In this sample, this clone turned up once. The rearrangement joins TRBV5-8 to TRBJ1-1; D not resolved. The ends were cut back, 4 bases at V and 0 bases at J, with 16 bases in the middle. Germline V CDR1 and CDR2: SGHTS, YDEGEE. The CDR3 is 16 amino acids. The CDR3 DNA reads as TGTGCCAGCAGCCCGCGGATCGGCGGAGTGAACACTGAAGCTTTCTTT. Protein sequence: CASSPRIGGVNTEAFF.

The rearrangement uses TRBV5-4 and TRBJ1-1, with TRBD1 identical over 9 bases. V was pared by 3 bases and J by 6 bases, with 9 bases of the junction left unmatched. The CDR3 covers 15 residues. CDR1 SGHNT and CDR2 YYREEE come from the germline V gene (reference sequence). The CDR3 reads CASSSPGQGFSEAFF. CDR3 bases: TGTGCCAGCAGCTCGCCCGGACAGGGGTTTTCTGAAGCTTTCTTT. Full variable domain (missing parts from reference TRBV5-4 and TRBJ1-1): ETGVTQSPTHLIKTRGQQVTLRCSSQSGHNTVSWYQQALGQGPQFIFQYYREEENGRGNFPPRFSGLQFPNYSSELNVNALELDDSALYLCASSSPGQGFSEAFFGQGTRLTVV.

The chain employs TRBV27 and TRBJ1-5, with TRBD1 as a possible D gene (6 bases). This CDR3 comprises 13 residues. V lost 6 bases, J lost 3 bases, and 9 bases lay in between. The germline gives CDR1 MNHEY, CDR2 SMNVEV (reference sequence). The CDR3 sequence: CASRDSYNQPQHF. The CDR3 DNA follows: TGTGCCAGCAGGGACAGTTACAATCAGCCCCAGCATTTT.

This rearrangement joins TRBV2 to TRBJ2-3; 16 bases are shared with TRBD2. V lost 6 bases and J lost 2; bases outside the gene matches: 8. Germline V gene sequence: CDR1 SNHLY, CDR2 FYNNEI. The CDR3 is 18 residues long. CDR3 coding DNA: TGTGCCAGCAGGGGGGGACTAGCGGGAGGGATAGCCACAGATACGCAGTATTTT. This encodes CASRGGLAGGIATDTQYF.

The chain joins TRBV28 to TRBJ2-7; 7 bases agree with TRBD1. From germline, CDR1 is MDHEN and CDR2 SYDVKM. With 8 bases clipped from V and 6 bases from J, the junction kept 7 bases outside the gene matches. The CDR3 is 12 residues long. The CDR3: CASAYRGVEQYF. The CDR3 DNA reads as TGTGCCAGCGCCTACAGGGGTGTCGAGCAGTACTTC.

Comments on this clone: One end of the junction varies from germline; a read error may be responsible. The chain employs TRBV5-5 and TRBJ2-3; 13 nucleotides line up with TRBD2. From germline, CDR1 is SGHKS and CDR2 YYEKEE (reference sequence). This CDR3 has 15 residues. The chain's CDR3 is CASTLWTSGSGAQYF. For the CDR3, the DNA is TGTGCCAGCACCTTGTGGACTAGCGGGAGTGGGGCGCAGTATTTT.

The J gene is TRBJ2-7, the V gene TRBV28; TRBD1 matches at 9 bases. CDR1 and CDR2 from the germline V gene are MDHEN and SYDVKM. Trimming took 6 bases from V and 4 from J; bases not matched to a gene: 10. This CDR3 has 15 residues. The CDR3 nucleotides are TGTGCCAGCAGCCCCCCGGGACAGGGTTGGTACGAGCAGTACTTC. Encoded protein: CASSPPGQGWYEQYF.